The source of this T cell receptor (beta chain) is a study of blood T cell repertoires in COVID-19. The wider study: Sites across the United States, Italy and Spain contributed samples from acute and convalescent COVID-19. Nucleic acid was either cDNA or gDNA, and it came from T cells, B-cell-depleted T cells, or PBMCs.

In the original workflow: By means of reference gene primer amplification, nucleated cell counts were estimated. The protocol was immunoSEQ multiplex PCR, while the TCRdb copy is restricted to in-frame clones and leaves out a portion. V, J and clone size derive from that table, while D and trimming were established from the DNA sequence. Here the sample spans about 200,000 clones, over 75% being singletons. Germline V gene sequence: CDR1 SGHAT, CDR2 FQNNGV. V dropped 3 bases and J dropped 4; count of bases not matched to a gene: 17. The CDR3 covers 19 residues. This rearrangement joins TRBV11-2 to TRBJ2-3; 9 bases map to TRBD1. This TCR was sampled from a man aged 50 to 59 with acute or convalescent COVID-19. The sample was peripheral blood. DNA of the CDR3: TGTGCCAGCAGCTTCGCCCTATCGACAGGGGGGTTTAGGGCAGATACGCAGTATTTT. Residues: CASSFALSTGGFRADTQYF. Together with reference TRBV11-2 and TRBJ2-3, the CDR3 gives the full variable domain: EAGVAQSPRYKIIEKRQSVAFWCNPISGHATLYWYQQILGQGPKLLIQFQNNGVVDDSQLPKDRFSAERLKGVDSTLKIQPAKLEDSAVYLCASSFALSTGGFRADTQYFGPGTRLTVL.